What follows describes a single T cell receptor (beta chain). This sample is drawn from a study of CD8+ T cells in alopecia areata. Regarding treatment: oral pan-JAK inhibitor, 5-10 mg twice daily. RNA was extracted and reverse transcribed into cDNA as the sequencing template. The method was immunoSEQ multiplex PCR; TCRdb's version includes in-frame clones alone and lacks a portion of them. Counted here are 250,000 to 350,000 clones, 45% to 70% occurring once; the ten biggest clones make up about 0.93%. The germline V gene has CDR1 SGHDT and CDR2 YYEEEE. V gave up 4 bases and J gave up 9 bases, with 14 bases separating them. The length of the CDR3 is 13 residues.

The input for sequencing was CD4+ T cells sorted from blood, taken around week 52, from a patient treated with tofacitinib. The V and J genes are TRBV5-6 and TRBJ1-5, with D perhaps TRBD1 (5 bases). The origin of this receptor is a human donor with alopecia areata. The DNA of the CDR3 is TGTGCCAGCAGCCTCCTGGGGGTCGGGCCCCAGCATTTT. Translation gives CASSLLGVGPQHF.